These 21 T cell receptor beta chains were sequenced from one sample in a study of T cells in Graves' hyperthyroidism and ophthalmopathy. Amplified TCR beta CDR3 regions derived from RNA transcripts. An initial round of RT-PCR targeting the TCR CDR3 relied on the HTBI primer set. MiXCR, run by TCRdb on the multiplex PCR reads, gives a single entry per CDR3 protein. Among hundreds of thousands of distinct CDR3 sequences, about 14% were seen once, and the ten largest hold around 9.6%. Sequenced: blood. The receptors stem from a woman younger than 30 with Graves' hyperthyroidism.

V and J are TRBV5-1 and TRBJ2-1; D gene unclear. The germline V and J ends were trimmed by 4 bases and 4 bases, with 15 bases remaining between them. Germline loops: CDR1 SGHRS, CDR2 YFSETQ. This CDR3 contains 15 residues. CDR3 DNA sequence: TGCGCCAGCAGCCTAAGAGCCGACCCTTACAATGAGCAGTTCTTC. Its translation: CASSLRADPYNEQFF.

The chain links TRBV5-5 to TRBJ2-1; TRBD1 aligns across 9 bases. The CDR3 extends over 17 amino acids. Germline V gene lookup returns CDR1 SGHKS and CDR2 YYEKEE (reference sequence). V lost 6 bases, J lost 7 bases, and 17 bases stayed unmatched. DNA for the CDR3: TGTGCCAGCACCCCGATTGCCGGGACAGGGAGTGTAAATGAGCAGTTCTTC. Protein product: CASTPIAGTGSVNEQFF.

This clonotype occurred many times. Written as DNA, the CDR3 is TGTGCCACCAGAGCGGCGGGCATGCCAACTAATGAAAAACTGTTTTTT. Its protein is CATRAAGMPTNEKLFF. The chain links TRBV15 to TRBJ1-4; D uncertain. Trimming cost V 6 bases and J 0 bases, with 14 bases left between them. This CDR3 spans 16 amino acids. CDR1 is LNHNV and CDR2 is YYDKDF in the germline V gene (reference sequence).

This clonotype has ten or more counts. The chain combines TRBV6-1 with TRBJ2-1; 9 nucleotides line up with TRBD1. The V gene's germline CDR1 is MNHNS and CDR2 SASEGT. V trimming: 5 bases; J trimming: 7 bases; junction bases outside the gene matches: 9. This CDR3 is built from 15 residues. The CDR3 sequence: CASSPTGGVWNEQFF. In nucleotides, the CDR3 is TGTGCCAGCAGTCCTACAGGGGGCGTCTGGAATGAGCAGTTCTTC.

The rearrangement links TRBV7-2 to TRBJ2-5; 8 nucleotides align to TRBD2. After removal of 3 bases from V and 0 bases from J, the junction contained 6 bases not matched to a gene. This CDR3 has 16 amino acids. The germline gives CDR1 SGHTA, CDR2 FQGNSA. CDR3 protein: CASSFGLALNQETQYF. The CDR3 nucleotides are TGTGCCAGCAGCTTCGGACTAGCCCTAAACCAAGAGACCCAGTACTTC.

This clonotype was seen many times. This chain connects TRBV24-1 to TRBJ2-7, with D tentatively TRBD1 or TRBD2 (5 bases each). There are 15 residues in the CDR3. Deletions cut 3 bases from V and 6 bases from J, with 17 bases between. In germline, CDR1 is KGHDR, CDR2 SFDVKD. This CDR3 is CATSDAAGAEFEQYF. CDR3 nucleotides: TGTGCCACCAGTGATGCCGCCGGGGCTGAATTCGAGCAGTACTTC.

This clonotype was picked up many times. The V and J genes are TRBV29-1 and TRBJ2-7, with TRBD2 as a possible D gene (7 bases). CDR1 SQVTM and CDR2 ANQGSEA come from the germline V gene. CDR3 size: 15 residues. V dropped 4 bases and J dropped 3 bases, with 19 bases sitting between them. In nucleotides, the CDR3 is TGCAGCGTTGGAGGGGGGGAAAACCCAATCTACGAGCAGTACTTC. Protein product: CSVGGGENPIYEQYF.

The chain uses TRBV27 and TRBJ2-1; D might be TRBD1 (5 bases). Trimming stripped 4 bases from V and 0 bases from J, with 16 bases between. Looked up from germline, CDR1 is MNHEY and CDR2 is SMNVEV (reference sequence). This CDR3 is 17 amino acids long. CDR3 DNA: TGTGCCAGCAGTTCTAGTCCTCCAGGGTACTCCTACAATGAGCAGTTCTTC. Its protein is CASSSSPPGYSYNEQFF.

At least ten counts were recorded for this clonotype. J is TRBJ2-7 and V is TRBV27, with 7 bases matching TRBD1. This CDR3 is 14 amino acids long. J was trimmed by 3 bases and V by 2 bases; bases with no gene match: 4. In germline, CDR1 is MNHEY, CDR2 SMNVEV (reference sequence). DNA for the CDR3: TGTGCCAGCAGTTTACGACAGGGTAACTACGAGCAGTACTTC. Translated, it gives CASSLRQGNYEQYF.

This clonotype was observed many times. This chain links TRBV28 with TRBJ2-6; a possible D gene is TRBD2 (5 bases). The germline V and J ends were trimmed by 7 bases and 12 bases, with 13 bases remaining between them. The CDR3 spans 12 residues. Germline assignment: CDR1 MDHEN and CDR2 SYDVKM. The chain's CDR3 is CASIGASGVLTF. The CDR3, as DNA: TGTGCCAGCATTGGAGCCAGCGGCGTCCTGACTTTC.

This clonotype showed up many times. The genes are TRBV11-2 and TRBJ2-7; 10 bases align to TRBD1. This CDR3 spans 15 amino acids. After removal of 5 bases from V and 3 bases from J, the junction contained 7 bases not matched to a gene. The germline V gene has CDR1 SGHAT and CDR2 FQNNGV. The chain's CDR3 is CASSGRDRGVYEQYF. CDR3 DNA sequence: TGTGCCAGCAGCGGAAGGGACAGGGGAGTCTACGAGCAGTACTTC. The variable domain in full, with the rest retrieved from reference TRBV11-2 and TRBJ2-7, is EAGVAQSPRYKIIEKRQSVAFWCNPISGHATLYWYQQILGQGPKLLIQFQNNGVVDDSQLPKDRFSAERLKGVDSTLKIQPAKLEDSAVYLCASSGRDRGVYEQYFGPGTRLTVT.

Comment on this clonotype: The junction and the germline gene differ at one end; a read error may be behind it. The chain employs TRBV20-1 and TRBJ2-7; the D gene is possibly TRBD2 (6 bases). The CDR3 is 14 amino acids. Per the germline V gene, CDR1 is DFQATT and CDR2 is SNEGSKA (reference sequence). CDR3 sequence: CSARASKRVDEQYF. DNA of the CDR3: TGCAGTGCGAGAGCCTCAAAGCGGGTGGACGAGCAGTACTTC.

In this sample, this clonotype turned up many times. This chain connects TRBV11-3 to TRBJ2-5, with D unresolved. In germline, CDR1 is SGHNT, CDR2 YENEEA. CDR3 length: 14 amino acids. V was clipped by 1 base and J by 2 bases, with 8 bases between them. CDR3 amino acids: CASSLVSSQETQYF. CDR3 DNA: TGTGCCAGCAGCTTAGTGTCCAGTCAAGAGACCCAGTACTTC.

In its sample, this clonotype was seen many times. V usage is TRBV27 and J usage is TRBJ2-1, with 13 bases identical to TRBD2. The junction had 7 bases not matched to a gene; V was cut back by 6 bases and J by 8 bases. Germline V gene sequence: CDR1 MNHEY, CDR2 SMNVEV (reference sequence). CDR3 length: 15 amino acids. CDR3 in amino acids: CASSSTSGRGDEQFF. The CDR3 bases are TGTGCCAGCAGCTCCACTAGCGGGAGGGGCGATGAGCAGTTCTTC.

In its sample, this clonotype was seen many times. This rearrangement joins TRBV12-5 to TRBJ2-3, with D possibly being TRBD2 (5 bases). Per germline, CDR1 LGHNT and CDR2 FRNRAP. The CDR3 is 13 amino acids. V lost 5 bases, J lost 2 bases, and 8 bases lay in between. This CDR3 is CASGSGSTDTQYF. The CDR3 DNA sequence: TGTGCTAGTGGTAGCGGATCCACAGATACGCAGTATTTT.

This clonotype was seen at least ten times. The V and J genes are TRBV27 and TRBJ2-2, with 7 positions matching TRBD1. The V segment lost 8 bases and the J segment 0 bases; nucleotides outside the gene matches: 9. Per the germline V gene, CDR1 is MNHEY and CDR2 is SMNVEV (reference sequence). The length of the CDR3 is 16 residues. Here the CDR3 reads CASLSRRGPNTGELFF. Here the CDR3 DNA reads TGTGCCAGCCTCTCGCGTAGGGGGCCGAACACCGGGGAGCTGTTTTTT.

This clonotype was picked up many times. The chain recombines TRBV12-3 or TRBV12-4 with TRBJ1-1, with 10 bases identical to TRBD1. The CDR3 contains 16 residues. The V and J ends lost 3 bases and 5 bases, in that order; junction bases with no gene match: 9. CDR3 sequence reads: CASSFGDRGTGTEAFF. The CDR3 nucleotides read TGTGCCAGCAGTTTCGGGGACAGGGGTACCGGGACTGAAGCTTTCTTT.

This clonotype was counted between two and nine times. The chain is built from TRBV28 and TRBJ2-4, with TRBD1 matching 7 bases. Unmatched junction bases numbered 4, after V lost 7 bases and J lost 1 base. Per the germline V gene, CDR1 is MDHEN and CDR2 is SYDVKM. The length of the CDR3 is 14 residues. The DNA for the CDR3 is TGTGCCAGCAAACTACAGGGGGCCAAAAACATTCAGTACTTC. This codes for CASKLQGAKNIQYF.

This clonotype was found many times. The chain couples TRBV18 to TRBJ2-7; tentatively, D is TRBD2 (5 bases). CDR1 KGHSH and CDR2 LQKENI come from the germline V gene. Trimming left V 6 bases short and J 7 bases short, with 19 bases between. The length of the CDR3 is 14 residues. In nucleotides, the CDR3 is TGTGCCAGCTCGCCCCGGCGGGTCCTTTGGGAGCAGTACTTC. This codes for CASSPRRVLWEQYF.

This clonotype occurred many times. Here the CDR3 DNA reads TGTGCCAGCAGTGTGACTAGCGGGGGACAAGAGACCCAGTACTTC. It translates to CASSVTSGGQETQYF. The chain combines TRBV27 with TRBJ2-5, with 12 bases identical to TRBD2. The germline gives CDR1 MNHEY, CDR2 SMNVEV (reference sequence). Unmatched junction bases numbered 3, after V lost 5 bases and J lost 2 bases. The CDR3 contains 15 residues.

This clonotype was detected a few times. This chain uses TRBV3-1 with TRBJ1-4; no clear D. This CDR3 is 16 amino acids long. Trimming took off 0 bases at V and 7 bases at J, with 15 bases between the two ends. CDR1 LGHDT and CDR2 YNNKEL come from the germline V gene (reference sequence). The CDR3 bases are TGTGCCAGCAGCCAAGATCCGGGTTTCCGGGGTGAAAAACTGTTTTTT. This codes for CASSQDPGFRGEKLFF.